What follows describes a single T cell receptor beta chain. The data belong to a study of blood T cell repertoires in COVID-19. Background on the study: Acute-phase and convalescent COVID-19 samples originated in the United States, Italy and Spain. T cells, B-cell-depleted T cells, or PBMCs supplied cDNA or gDNA.

Trimming took 5 bases from V and 5 from J; bases not matched to a gene: 7. CDR1 SGHRS and CDR2 YFSETQ come from the germline V gene. The CDR3 runs to 15 residues. Authors' data handling: Amplification from reference gene primers served as the basis for estimated nucleated cell counts. Sequencing was performed with immunoSEQ multiplex PCR; in TCRdb, only in-frame clones are kept and a portion is missing. Clone size and V and J calls were adopted from that table, with D and trimming inferred from the DNA. This sample has tens of thousands of clones, with under 95% found just once. This clonotype was obtained from a human donor in a cohort sampled during active COVID-19. Specimen: peripheral blood. The chain employs TRBV5-1 and TRBJ2-2, with TRBD1 matching over 9 bases. This chain's CDR3 is CASRLTGGGTGELFF. CDR3 DNA sequence: TGCGCCAGCAGATTGACAGGGGGAGGGACCGGGGAGCTGTTTTTT.